This T cell receptor (beta chain) was sequenced in a study of T cell responses to AZD1222 COVID-19 vaccine. V lost 7 bases and J lost 8; bases outside the gene matches: 11. This CDR3 has 15 amino acids. CDR1 LNHDA and CDR2 SQIVND come from the germline V gene (reference sequence). Clones were sequenced by immunoSEQ multiplex PCR, and TCRdb holds only the in-frame ones, with some missing. The sample includes approximately 150,000 clones, 87% seen only once; the top ten take approximately 1%. The receptor's source is an adult who received the AZD1222 COVID-19 vaccine. The chain combines TRBV19 with TRBJ1-4; 9 nucleotides match TRBD1. The specimen was peripheral blood, collected 28 days after the second AZD1222 dose. CDR3 coding DNA: TGTGCCAGTACTGCCACCGGGACAGGGCGGGAAAAACTGTTTTTT. This sequence encodes CASTATGTGREKLFF.